The rows below give T cell receptor beta chains drawn from one sample of a study of blood T cell repertoires in COVID-19. TCRdb's table, derived via immunoSEQ multiplex PCR, lists solely in-frame clones and lacks some. Of hundreds of thousands of clones listed, about 89% were seen once; the top ten hold around 6.5%. Sample: peripheral blood. These receptors were collected from a man aged 60 to 75 who had recovered from COVID-19. The CDR3 runs from the conserved cysteine through the conserved F or W. A D gene is named only where the DNA matches it firmly. Expanded clones are given a class, and other clones once, few, many or no size at all.

j_call	d_call	v_call	clone_size	cdr3_nt	cdr3_aa
TRBJ1-2	.	TRBV12-5	few	TGTGCTAGTGGTTTGGTAGTTGGGAGGCCGGGAGGCTACACCTTC	CASGLVVGRPGGYTF
TRBJ1-1	.	TRBV12-5	.	TGTGCTAGTGGTTTGGTACCAGGTGTGAACACTGAAGCTTTCTTT	CASGLVPGVNTEAFF
TRBJ1-5	TRBD1	TRBV19	.	TGTGCCAGTAGTGGCTACAGGGGTGGCAATCAGCCCCAGCATTTT	CASSGYRGGNQPQHF
TRBJ2-7	.	TRBV6-5	.	TGTGCCAGCAGTTACAGGAGTCAGGGCTACGAGCAGTACTTC	CASSYRSQGYEQYF
TRBJ2-1	TRBD2	TRBV28	.	TGTGCCAGCAGTAGGACTAGCGGTTTACTCTACAATGAGCAGTTCTTC	CASSRTSGLLYNEQFF
TRBJ1-2	.	TRBV15	.	TGTGCCACCAGCAGAGATGTTACCTCGGGGGGCTACACCTTC	CATSRDVTSGGYTF
TRBJ2-1	TRBD2	TRBV13	.	TGTGCCACCCAGCTTCGGAGCGGGAGTATACACAATGAGCAGTTCTTC	CATQLRSGSIHNEQFF
TRBJ2-7	TRBD2	TRBV5-1	.	TGCGCCAGCAGCTTGGACGCGGGAGTCCTTGGCGAGCAGTACTTC	CASSLDAGVLGEQYF
TRBJ2-4	.	TRBV15	.	TGTGCCACCAGCAGAGTTATCGAAAACATTCAGTACTTC	CATSRVIENIQYF
TRBJ1-2	.	TRBV3-1/TRBV3-2	.	TGTGCCAGCAGCCCCAGGGGCGGCTATGGCTACACCTTC	CASSPRGGYGYTF
TRBJ2-7	.	TRBV3-1/TRBV3-2	once	TGTGCCAGCAGCCAAGCATGGCAGGGCTACGAGCAGTACTTC	CASSQAWQGYEQYF
TRBJ2-7	.	TRBV27	few	TGTGCCAGCAGGGGGACGGGAGCCTACGAGCAGTACTTC	CASRGTGAYEQYF
TRBJ1-4	TRBD1	TRBV5-1	.	TGCGCCAGCAAAACCGGGACAGGGAACATTGCAACTAATGAAAAACTGTTTTTT	CASKTGTGNIATNEKLFF